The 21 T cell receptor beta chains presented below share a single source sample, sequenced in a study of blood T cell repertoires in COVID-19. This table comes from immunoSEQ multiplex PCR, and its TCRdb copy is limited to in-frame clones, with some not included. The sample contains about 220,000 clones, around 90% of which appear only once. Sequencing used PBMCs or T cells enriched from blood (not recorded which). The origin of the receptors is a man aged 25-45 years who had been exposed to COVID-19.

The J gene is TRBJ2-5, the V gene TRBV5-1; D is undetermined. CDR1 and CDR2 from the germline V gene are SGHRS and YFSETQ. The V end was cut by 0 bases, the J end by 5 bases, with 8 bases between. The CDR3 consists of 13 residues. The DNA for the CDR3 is TGCGCCAGCAGCTTGGGGGCTGGGGAGACCCAGTACTTC. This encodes CASSLGAGETQYF.

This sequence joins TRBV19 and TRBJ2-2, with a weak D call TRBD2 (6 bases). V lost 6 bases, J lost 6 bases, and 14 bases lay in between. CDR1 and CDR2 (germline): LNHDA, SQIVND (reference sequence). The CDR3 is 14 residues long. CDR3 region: CASSTLSGAGELFF. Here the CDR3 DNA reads TGTGCCAGTAGCACCCTATCGGGGGCCGGGGAGCTGTTTTTT. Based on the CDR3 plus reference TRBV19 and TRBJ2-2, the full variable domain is DGGITQSPKYLFRKEGQNVTLSCEQNLNHDAMYWYRQDPGQGLRLIYYSQIVNDFQKGDIAEGYSVSREKKESFPLTVTSAQKNPTAFYLCASSTLSGAGELFFGEGSRLTVL.

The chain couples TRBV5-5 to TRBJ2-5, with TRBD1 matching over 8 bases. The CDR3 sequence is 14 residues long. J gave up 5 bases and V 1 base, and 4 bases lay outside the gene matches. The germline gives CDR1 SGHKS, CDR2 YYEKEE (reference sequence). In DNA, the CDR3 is TGTGCCAGCAGCTTGCCAGGGGGCTTTGAGACCCAGTACTTC. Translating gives CASSLPGGFETQYF.

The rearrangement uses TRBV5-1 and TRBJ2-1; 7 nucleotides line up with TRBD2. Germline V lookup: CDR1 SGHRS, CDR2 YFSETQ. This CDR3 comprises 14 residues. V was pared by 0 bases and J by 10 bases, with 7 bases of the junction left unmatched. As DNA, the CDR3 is TGCGCCAGCAGCTTGGCCGTGCGAGCGGGGGAGCAGTTCTTC. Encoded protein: CASSLAVRAGEQFF.

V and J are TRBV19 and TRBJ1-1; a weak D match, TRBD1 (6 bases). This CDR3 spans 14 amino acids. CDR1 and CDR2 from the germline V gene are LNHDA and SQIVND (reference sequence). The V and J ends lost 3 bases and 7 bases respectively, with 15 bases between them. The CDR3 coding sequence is TGTGCCAGTAGTATTACAGGGAAAAATTTTGAAGCTTTCTTT. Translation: CASSITGKNFEAFF.

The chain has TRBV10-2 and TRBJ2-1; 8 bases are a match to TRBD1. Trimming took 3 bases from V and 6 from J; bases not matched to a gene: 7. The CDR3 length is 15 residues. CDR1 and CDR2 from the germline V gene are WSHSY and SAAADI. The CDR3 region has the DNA TGCGCCAGCAGTGATTCGGACAGGGCAAGCAATGAGCAGTTCTTC. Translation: CASSDSDRASNEQFF.

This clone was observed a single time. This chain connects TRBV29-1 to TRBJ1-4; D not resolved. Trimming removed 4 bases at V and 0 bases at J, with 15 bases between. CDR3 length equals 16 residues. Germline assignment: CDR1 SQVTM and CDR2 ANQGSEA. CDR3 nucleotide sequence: TGCAGCGTTGTGCGGGCCCACGGGACAACTAATGAAAAACTGTTTTTT. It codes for CSVVRAHGTTNEKLFF.

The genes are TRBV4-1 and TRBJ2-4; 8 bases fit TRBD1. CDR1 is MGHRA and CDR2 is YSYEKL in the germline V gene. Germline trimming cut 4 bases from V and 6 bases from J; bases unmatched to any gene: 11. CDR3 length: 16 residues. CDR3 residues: CASSLQGDRQLNIQYF. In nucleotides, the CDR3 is TGCGCCAGCAGCCTCCAAGGGGACAGGCAGCTAAACATTCAGTACTTC.

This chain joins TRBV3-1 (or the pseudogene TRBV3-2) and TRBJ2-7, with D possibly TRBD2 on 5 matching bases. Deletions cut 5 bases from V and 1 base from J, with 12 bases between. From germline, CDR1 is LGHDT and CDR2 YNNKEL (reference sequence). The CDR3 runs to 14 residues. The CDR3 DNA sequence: TGTGCCAGCAGCTTCACCGGGGTATCCTACGAGCAGTACTTC. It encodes CASSFTGVSYEQYF.

As DNA, the CDR3 is TGTGCCATCAGTGAGTCAGGACGAGGAGGGGCAGCGGGTAATTCACCCCTCCACTTT. Translated, it gives CAISESGRGGAAGNSPLHF. The V call is TRBV10-3, the J call TRBJ1-6; tentative D call: TRBD1 (5 bases). This CDR3 is 19 amino acids long. V lost 0 bases and J lost 6, with 21 bases in between. Germline V lookup: CDR1 ENHRY, CDR2 SYGVKD.

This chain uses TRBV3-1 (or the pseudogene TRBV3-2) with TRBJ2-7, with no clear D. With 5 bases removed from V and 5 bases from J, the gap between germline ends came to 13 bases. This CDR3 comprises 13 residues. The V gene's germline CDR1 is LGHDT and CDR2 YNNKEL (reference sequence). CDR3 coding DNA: TGTGCCAGCAGCTTTTGGTGTTTAGACGAGCAGTACTTC. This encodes CASSFWCLDEQYF.

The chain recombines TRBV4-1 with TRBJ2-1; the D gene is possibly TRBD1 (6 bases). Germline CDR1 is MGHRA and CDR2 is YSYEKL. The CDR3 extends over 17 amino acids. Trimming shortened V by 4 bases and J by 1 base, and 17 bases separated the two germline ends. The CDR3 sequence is CASSRATGWESYNEQFF. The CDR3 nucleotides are TGCGCCAGCAGCCGAGCCACAGGGTGGGAGTCCTACAATGAGCAGTTCTTC.

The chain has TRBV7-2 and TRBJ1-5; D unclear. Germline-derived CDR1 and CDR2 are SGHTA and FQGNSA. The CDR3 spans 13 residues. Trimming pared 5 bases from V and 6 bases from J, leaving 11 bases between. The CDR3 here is CASSARRGQPQHF. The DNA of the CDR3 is TGTGCCAGCAGCGCCCGAAGAGGTCAGCCCCAGCATTTT.

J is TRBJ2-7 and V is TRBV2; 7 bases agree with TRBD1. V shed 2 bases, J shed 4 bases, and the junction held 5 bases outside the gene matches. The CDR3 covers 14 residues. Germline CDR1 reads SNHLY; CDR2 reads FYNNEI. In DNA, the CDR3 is TGTGCCAGCAGTGAAAGACAGGGAAGGTACGAGCAGTACTTC. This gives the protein CASSERQGRYEQYF.

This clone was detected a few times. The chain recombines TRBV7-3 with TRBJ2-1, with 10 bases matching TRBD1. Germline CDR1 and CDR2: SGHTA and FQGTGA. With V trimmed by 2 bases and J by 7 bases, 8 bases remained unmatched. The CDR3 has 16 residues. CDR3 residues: CASSLLPGQGKNEQFF. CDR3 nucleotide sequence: TGTGCCAGCAGCTTACTTCCGGGACAGGGGAAGAATGAGCAGTTCTTC.

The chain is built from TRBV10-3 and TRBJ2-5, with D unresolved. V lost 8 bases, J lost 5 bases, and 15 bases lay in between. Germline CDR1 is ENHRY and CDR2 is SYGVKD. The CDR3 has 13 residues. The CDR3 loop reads CAIAGKAQETQYF. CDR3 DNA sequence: TGTGCCATCGCAGGCAAGGCCCAGGAGACCCAGTACTTC.

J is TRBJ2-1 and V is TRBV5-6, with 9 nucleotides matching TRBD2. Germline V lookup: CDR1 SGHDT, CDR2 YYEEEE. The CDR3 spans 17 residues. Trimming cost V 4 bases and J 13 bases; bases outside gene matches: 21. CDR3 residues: CASSSGASGDPLGSQFF. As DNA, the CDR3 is TGTGCCAGCAGCAGTGGGGCTAGCGGGGACCCCCTCGGGAGCCAGTTCTTC.

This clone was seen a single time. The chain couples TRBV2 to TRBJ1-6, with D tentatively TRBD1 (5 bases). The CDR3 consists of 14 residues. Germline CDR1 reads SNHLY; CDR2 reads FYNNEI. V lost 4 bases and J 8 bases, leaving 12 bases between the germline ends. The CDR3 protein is CASSVPGWDSPLHF. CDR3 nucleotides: TGTGCCAGCAGTGTCCCAGGGTGGGATTCACCCCTCCACTTT.

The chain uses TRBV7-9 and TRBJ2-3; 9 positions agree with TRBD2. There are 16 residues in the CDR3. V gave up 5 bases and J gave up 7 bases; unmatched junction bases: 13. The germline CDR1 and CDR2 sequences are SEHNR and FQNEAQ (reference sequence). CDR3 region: CASSASGGWLVNTQYF. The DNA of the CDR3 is TGTGCCAGCAGCGCGAGCGGGGGGTGGTTAGTAAATACGCAGTATTTT. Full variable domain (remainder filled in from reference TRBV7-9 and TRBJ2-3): DTGVSQNPRHKITKRGQNVTFRCDPISEHNRLYWYRQTLGQGPEFLTYFQNEAQLEKSRLLSDRFSAERPKGSFSTLEIQRTEQGDSAMYLCASSASGGWLVNTQYFGPGTRLTVL.

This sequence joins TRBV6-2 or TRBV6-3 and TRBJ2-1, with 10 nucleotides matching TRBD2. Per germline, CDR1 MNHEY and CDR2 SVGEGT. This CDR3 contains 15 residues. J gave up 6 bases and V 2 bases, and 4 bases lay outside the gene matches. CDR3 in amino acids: CASSYVLAGTNEQFF. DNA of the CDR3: TGTGCCAGCAGTTACGTACTAGCGGGGACCAATGAGCAGTTCTTC.

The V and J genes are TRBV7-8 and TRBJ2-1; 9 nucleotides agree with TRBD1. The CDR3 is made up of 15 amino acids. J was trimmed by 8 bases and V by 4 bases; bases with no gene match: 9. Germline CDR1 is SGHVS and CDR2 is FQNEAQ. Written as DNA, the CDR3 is TGTGCCAGCAGCTCGACCGGGACAGGGCGCGATGAGCAGTTCTTC. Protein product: CASSSTGTGRDEQFF. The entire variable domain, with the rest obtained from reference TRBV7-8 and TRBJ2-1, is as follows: GAGVSQSPRYKVAKRGQDVALRCDPISGHVSLFWYQQALGQGPEFLTYFQNEAQLDKSGLPSDRFFAERPEGSVSTLKIQRTQQEDSAVYLCASSSTGTGRDEQFFGPGTRLTVL.